What follows are 30 T cell receptor beta chains derived from one specimen sequenced in a study of early T cells in non-severe SARS-CoV-2 infection. TCRdb itself ran the 5' RACE reads through MiXCR, one entry per CDR3 protein. This repertoire shows around 40,000 distinct CDR3 sequences, under 8% found once; its top ten account for 4.5% to 7.5%. Sequenced material: whole blood. Receptors were obtained from an adult who was a healthcare worker with PCR-confirmed SARS-CoV-2 infection or an uninfected control (not recorded which).

The sample holds many counts of this clonotype. The V gene is TRBV6-2 or TRBV6-3, the J gene TRBJ2-3; TRBD2 matches at 8 bases. This CDR3 has 16 amino acids. The V gene end was trimmed by 6 bases and the J gene end by 2 bases; junction bases not matched to a gene: 10. Germline CDR1 is MNHEY and CDR2 is SVGEGT. In DNA form, the CDR3 reads TGTGCCAGCAGGCTGACTAGCGACATCTTCACAGATACGCAGTATTTT. It yields the protein CASRLTSDIFTDTQYF.

In its sample, this clonotype ranks as medium-sized. V and J are TRBV20-1 and TRBJ1-5; TRBD1 might be the D (5 bases). Trimming pared 0 bases from V and 7 bases from J, leaving 7 bases between. This CDR3 spans 12 amino acids. CDR1 is DFQATT, CDR2 SNEGSKA, per germline (reference sequence). DNA of the CDR3: TGCAGTGCTAGAGACAGGGCCCAGCCCCAGCATTTT. It translates to CSARDRAQPQHF.

The table lists this clonotype with many counts. This chain links TRBV5-1 with TRBJ2-2; TRBD1 or TRBD2 may be the D gene (6 bases each). This CDR3 comprises 14 residues. V shed 4 bases and J shed 7 bases, with 14 bases lying between them. Germline V gene data show CDR1 as SGHRS and CDR2 as YFSETQ. The CDR3, as DNA: TGCGCCAGCAGCCATCGGGGGCGCGGCGGGGAGCTGTTTTTT. This codes for CASSHRGRGGELFF.

This clonotype was recorded a few times. This chain links TRBV28 with TRBJ2-1; D remains ambiguous. The V end was cut by 2 bases, the J end by 0 bases, with 8 bases between. Germline loops: CDR1 MDHEN, CDR2 SYDVKM. The CDR3 has 15 amino acids. Written as DNA, the CDR3 is TGTGCCAGCAGTTTAGCTACCCGCTCCTACAATGAGCAGTTCTTC. Its protein product is CASSLATRSYNEQFF.

The table lists this clonotype with many counts. The CDR3 loop reads CASSYSIAVNTEAFF. The CDR3 bases are TGTGCCAGCAGTTACTCGATCGCAGTTAACACTGAAGCTTTCTTT. The chain carries TRBV6-6 and TRBJ1-1, with no clear D. The V gene's germline CDR1 is MNHNY and CDR2 SVGAGI (reference sequence). V was shortened by 0 bases and J by 2 bases, with 10 bases between the two germline ends. The CDR3 loop spans 15 amino acids.

This clonotype was recorded many times. This chain joins TRBV2 and TRBJ1-6; tentative D call: TRBD1 (6 bases). From germline, CDR1 is SNHLY and CDR2 FYNNEI. The CDR3 covers 14 residues. V lost 4 bases to trimming and J lost 9 bases, with 13 bases between them. The chain's CDR3 is CASSASGAGSPLHF. Written as DNA, the CDR3 is TGTGCCAGCAGTGCTTCGGGGGCTGGTTCACCCCTCCACTTT.

Ten or more counts support this clonotype. The chain employs TRBV12-5 and TRBJ1-2; TRBD1 might be the D (6 bases). Germline V gene lookup returns CDR1 LGHNT and CDR2 FRNRAP. V was pared by 6 bases and J by 1 base, with 15 bases between. The CDR3 is made up of 15 amino acids. CDR3 nucleotide sequence: TGTGCTAGTGGCCCTACCTTGGACAGTAACTATGGCTACACCTTC. Protein product: CASGPTLDSNYGYTF.

V and J are TRBV7-9 and TRBJ2-1; D might be TRBD1 or TRBD2, each matching 5 bases. Germline CDR1 SEHNR, CDR2 FQNEAQ (reference sequence). This CDR3 has 16 residues. Trimming pared 4 bases from V and 7 bases from J, leaving 20 bases between. Written as DNA, the CDR3 is TGTGCCAGCAGCTATTCCGGGGCGGGTAGATCAAATGAGCAGTTCTTC. Translated: CASSYSGAGRSNEQFF.

This clonotype was counted between two and nine times. This chain connects TRBV20-1 to TRBJ2-1; perhaps TRBD2 as D (5 bases). CDR1 is DFQATT, CDR2 SNEGSKA, per germline (reference sequence). This CDR3 spans 14 amino acids. Trimming removed 3 bases at V and 1 base at J, with 10 bases between. This CDR3 reads CSASTWRSYNEQFF. CDR3 in DNA: TGCAGTGCTAGTACATGGAGGTCCTACAATGAGCAGTTCTTC.

The chain carries TRBV7-9 and TRBJ2-1; the D is unclear. This CDR3 spans 13 amino acids. The V and J ends lost 4 bases and 5 bases respectively, with 9 bases between them. From germline, CDR1 is SEHNR and CDR2 FQNEAQ (reference sequence). The CDR3 nucleotides are TGTGCCAGCAGCTCTTGGGCCGACAATGAGCAGTTCTTC. This gives the protein CASSSWADNEQFF.

At least ten counts were recorded for this clonotype. The chain combines TRBV20-1 with TRBJ2-1; tentatively, D is TRBD1 (5 bases). Trimming removed 0 bases from V and 8 bases from J, with 14 bases in between. The CDR3 extends over 14 amino acids. Germline V gene sequence: CDR1 DFQATT, CDR2 SNEGSKA (reference sequence). Here the CDR3 reads CSARDLRGKDEQFF. CDR3 nucleotide sequence: TGCAGTGCTAGAGATCTTAGGGGTAAAGATGAGCAGTTCTTC.

This clonotype was counted only a few times. The rearrangement links TRBV28 to TRBJ1-2, with 8 positions matching TRBD1. The J segment lost 5 bases and the V segment lost 4 bases, leaving 6 bases of the junction unmatched. The CDR3 extends over 14 amino acids. Germline V gene data show CDR1 as MDHEN and CDR2 as SYDVKM. As DNA, the CDR3 is TGTGCCAGCAGTTCGGGACAGGACCTTTATGGCTACACCTTC. Translating it yields CASSSGQDLYGYTF.

This clonotype was picked up a small number of times. The chain carries TRBV20-1 and TRBJ2-1; 7 positions agree with TRBD2. Germline CDR1 reads DFQATT; CDR2 reads SNEGSKA (reference sequence). This CDR3 has 14 amino acids. The V and J ends lost 3 bases and 8 bases, in that order; junction bases with no gene match: 10. The CDR3 nucleotides are TGCAGTGCTAGGACTAGCCGAAATACGGATGAGCAGTTCTTC. Encoded protein: CSARTSRNTDEQFF.

By frequency in the sample, this clonotype is medium-sized. CDR3 loop: CSTGRGQETQYF. The CDR3 DNA reads TGCAGCACCGGAAGAGGGCAAGAGACCCAGTACTTC. This chain links TRBV20-1 with TRBJ2-5, with D possibly matching TRBD2 (5 bases). CDR3 length: 12 amino acids. The germline V gene encodes CDR1 DFQATT and CDR2 SNEGSKA (reference sequence).

The chain links TRBV29-1 to TRBJ1-2; no clear D. With 6 bases removed from V and 8 bases from J, the gap between germline ends came to 10 bases. CDR3 length: 10 residues. CDR1 and CDR2 (germline): SQVTM, ANQGSEA. This CDR3 reads CSVASAGYTF. CDR3 DNA sequence: TGCAGCGTGGCAAGTGCCGGCTACACCTTC.

This clonotype has ten or more counts. This sequence joins TRBV7-9 and TRBJ2-1, with D perhaps TRBD2 (6 bases). Trimming pared 2 bases from V and 8 bases from J, leaving 13 bases between. The CDR3 runs to 14 residues. Germline V gene sequence: CDR1 SEHNR, CDR2 FQNEAQ (reference sequence). Here the CDR3 reads CASSLSASVDEQFF. CDR3 in DNA: TGTGCCAGCAGCTTATCTGCTAGCGTAGATGAGCAGTTCTTC.

This clonotype was counted only a few times. The chain links TRBV28 to TRBJ2-5; D ambiguous. Germline CDR1 is MDHEN and CDR2 is SYDVKM. CDR3 size: 12 residues. Trimming stripped 5 bases from V and 4 bases from J, with 8 bases between. The CDR3 DNA sequence: TGTGCCAGCAGTGCCCTCGTAGAGACCCAGTACTTC. It yields the protein CASSALVETQYF.

The table lists this clonotype with many counts. This chain links TRBV18 with TRBJ2-1; D might be TRBD2 (5 bases). CDR3 size: 17 residues. CDR1 and CDR2 (germline): KGHSH, LQKENI. The V and J ends lost 0 bases and 6 bases respectively, with 18 bases between them. The CDR3 nucleotides are TGTGCCAGCTCACCACCCCTTAGATCGGGGAATCCCAATGAGCAGTTCTTC. Translating it yields CASSPPLRSGNPNEQFF.

This clonotype was observed a few times. V is TRBV10-3 and J is TRBJ2-7, with TRBD2 as a possible D gene (5 bases). V was pared by 8 bases and J by 5 bases, with 19 bases between. The CDR3 contains 14 residues. Looked up from germline, CDR1 is ENHRY and CDR2 is SYGVKD. The CDR3 DNA follows: TGTGCCATCCGGGGTCAGGATCCCTACGACGAGCAGTACTTC. It codes for CAIRGQDPYDEQYF.

The chain is built from TRBV13 and TRBJ2-1, with TRBD2 identical over 14 bases. J gave up 10 bases and V 3 bases, and 8 bases lay outside the gene matches. Germline V gives CDR1 PRHDT, CDR2 FYEKMQ (reference sequence). This CDR3 spans 16 amino acids. CDR3 loop: CASSFGGLAGVNEQFF. Written as DNA, the CDR3 is TGTGCCAGCAGCTTCGGGGGACTAGCGGGAGTCAACGAGCAGTTCTTC.

At least ten counts were recorded for this clonotype. The chain recombines TRBV6-6 with TRBJ2-7; D is perhaps TRBD2 (7 bases). Germline-derived CDR1 and CDR2 are MNHNY and SVGAGI (reference sequence). V was clipped by 7 bases and J by 3 bases, with 10 bases between them. The CDR3 is made up of 12 amino acids. In DNA form, the CDR3 reads TGTGCCAGCAAGGGGGGGGGCTACGAGCAGTACTTC. Translating gives CASKGGGYEQYF.

In its sample, this clonotype was seen many times. This chain links TRBV20-1 with TRBJ2-7, with 13 bases aligning to TRBD2. J gave up 4 bases and V 1 base, and 4 bases lay outside the gene matches. The CDR3 has 15 residues. CDR1 and CDR2 (germline): DFQATT, SNEGSKA (reference sequence). As DNA, the CDR3 is TGCAGTGCTAGAGGGACTAGCGGGAGATCGTACGAGCAGTACTTC. Translated: CSARGTSGRSYEQYF.

This sequence joins TRBV29-1 and TRBJ2-7; TRBD2 might be the D (5 bases). CDR3 length equals 14 residues. Trimming shortened V by 3 bases and J by 0 bases, and 12 bases separated the two germline ends. In germline, CDR1 is SQVTM, CDR2 ANQGSEA. DNA for the CDR3: TGCAGCGTTGATGGAAGCGGTCCCTCCTACGAGCAGTACTTC. Translating it yields CSVDGSGPSYEQYF.

This clonotype was observed a few times. This chain joins TRBV11-2 and TRBJ2-5; 10 nucleotides agree with TRBD2. The length of the CDR3 is 15 residues. The V and J ends lost 4 bases and 5 bases, in that order; junction bases with no gene match: 7. From germline, CDR1 is SGHAT and CDR2 FQNNGV. In DNA, the CDR3 is TGTGCCAGCAGCTCTCCTAGCGGGAGTGGGGAGACCCAGTACTTC. This gives the protein CASSSPSGSGETQYF.

In this sample, this clonotype turned up a few times. V usage is TRBV6-6 and J usage is TRBJ2-3; 7 bases match TRBD2. The CDR3 is 18 amino acids. Germline V gives CDR1 MNHNY, CDR2 SVGAGI (reference sequence). After removal of 5 bases from V and 5 bases from J, the junction contained 19 bases not matched to a gene. The CDR3, as DNA: TGTGCCAGCAGTGCCACGCGGTTGGGGGAGGGCCAGGAAGATACGCAGTATTTT. Translated: CASSATRLGEGQEDTQYF.

This clonotype was seen ten or more times. J is TRBJ1-1 and V is TRBV5-1; the D is unclear. The ends were cut back, 1 base at V and 1 base at J, with 11 bases in the middle. The CDR3 sequence is 15 residues long. CDR1 SGHRS and CDR2 YFSETQ come from the germline V gene. This chain's CDR3 is CASSLSRPPNTEAFF. CDR3 sequence (DNA): TGCGCCAGCAGCTTGTCGAGACCTCCGAACACTGAAGCTTTCTTT.

This clonotype occurred a few times. The gene calls are TRBV24-1 and TRBJ2-5, with TRBD1 identical over 9 bases. The CDR3 covers 15 residues. CDR1 and CDR2 from the germline V gene are KGHDR and SFDVKD. Unmatched junction bases numbered 5, after V lost 3 bases and J lost 4 bases. The CDR3 bases are TGTGCCACCAGTGATACCGGGACAGGGCGAGAGACCCAGTACTTC. This translates into CATSDTGTGRETQYF.

This clonotype was seen at least ten times. The chain recombines TRBV19 with TRBJ2-7, with D tentatively TRBD1 or TRBD2 (5 bases each). Germline CDR1 and CDR2: LNHDA and SQIVND (reference sequence). The V gene lost 6 bases and the J gene lost 5 bases, with 32 bases spanning the gap. CDR3 size: 19 residues. Written as DNA, the CDR3 is TGTGCCAGTAGCAAATATGGGGGACGGGGTCGGCAGGGAGAGGACGAGCAGTACTTC. It is translated as CASSKYGGRGRQGEDEQYF.

V is TRBV5-6 and J is TRBJ1-6; D call uncertain. The V end lost 1 base, the J end lost 10 bases, and 18 bases lay between the germline ends. The CDR3 totals 16 residues. The germline CDR1 and CDR2 sequences are SGHDT and YYEEEE. DNA of the CDR3: TGTGCCAGCAGCTTGCTGTCACAACCCAGTCAATCACCCCTCCACTTT. Amino acid sequence: CASSLLSQPSQSPLHF.

This clonotype was found a few times. This rearrangement joins TRBV5-1 to TRBJ2-2; TRBD2 is a possible D gene (6 bases). V was trimmed by 3 bases and J by 5 bases, leaving 11 bases between them. Germline V gene sequence: CDR1 SGHRS, CDR2 YFSETQ. The length of the CDR3 is 14 residues. The CDR3 protein is CASSSGTDTGELFF. The CDR3, as DNA: TGCGCCAGCAGCTCGGGGACTGATACCGGGGAGCTGTTTTTT.